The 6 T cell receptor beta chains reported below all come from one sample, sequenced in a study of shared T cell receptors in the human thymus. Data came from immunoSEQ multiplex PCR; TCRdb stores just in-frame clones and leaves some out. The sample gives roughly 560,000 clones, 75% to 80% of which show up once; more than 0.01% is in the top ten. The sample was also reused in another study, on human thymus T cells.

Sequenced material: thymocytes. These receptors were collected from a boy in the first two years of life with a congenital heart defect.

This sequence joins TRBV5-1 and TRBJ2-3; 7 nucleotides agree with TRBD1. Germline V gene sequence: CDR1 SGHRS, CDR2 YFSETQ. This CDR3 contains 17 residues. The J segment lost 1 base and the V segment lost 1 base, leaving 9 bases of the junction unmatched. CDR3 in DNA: TGCGCCAGCAGCTTGAACAGGGGCGACCCGCGCACAGATACGCAGTATTTT. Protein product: CASSLNRGDPRTDTQYF.

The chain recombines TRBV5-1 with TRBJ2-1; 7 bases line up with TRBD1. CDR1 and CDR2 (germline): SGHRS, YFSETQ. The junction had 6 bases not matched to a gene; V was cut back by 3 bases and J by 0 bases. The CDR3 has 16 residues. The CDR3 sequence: CASSYYRGRSYNEQFF. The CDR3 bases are TGCGCCAGCAGCTACTACAGGGGACGCTCCTACAATGAGCAGTTCTTC.

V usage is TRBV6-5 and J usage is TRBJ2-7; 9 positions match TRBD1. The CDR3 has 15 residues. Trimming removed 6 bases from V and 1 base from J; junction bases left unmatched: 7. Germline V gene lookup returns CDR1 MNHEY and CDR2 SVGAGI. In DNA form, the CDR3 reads TGTGCCAGCAGGTCCCCCGGGACAGGGTCCTACGAGCAGTACTTC. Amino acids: CASRSPGTGSYEQYF.

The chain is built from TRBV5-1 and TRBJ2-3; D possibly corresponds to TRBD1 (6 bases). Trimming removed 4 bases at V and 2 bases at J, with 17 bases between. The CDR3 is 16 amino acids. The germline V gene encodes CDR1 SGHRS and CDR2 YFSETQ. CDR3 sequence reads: CASSHGVRGSTDTQYF. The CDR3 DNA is TGCGCCAGCAGCCATGGCGTCAGGGGCTCCACAGATACGCAGTATTTT.

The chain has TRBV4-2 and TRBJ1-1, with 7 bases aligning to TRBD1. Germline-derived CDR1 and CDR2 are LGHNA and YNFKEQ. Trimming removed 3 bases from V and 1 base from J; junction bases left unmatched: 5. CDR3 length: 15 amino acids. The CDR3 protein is CASSQRDSENTEAFF. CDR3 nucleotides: TGTGCCAGCAGCCAGCGGGACAGTGAGAACACTGAAGCTTTCTTT.

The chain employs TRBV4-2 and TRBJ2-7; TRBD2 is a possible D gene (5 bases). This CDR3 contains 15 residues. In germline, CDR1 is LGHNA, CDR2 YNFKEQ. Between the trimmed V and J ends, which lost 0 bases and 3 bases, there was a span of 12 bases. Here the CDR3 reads CASSQDRGEDYEQYF. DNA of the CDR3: TGTGCCAGCAGCCAAGATCGGGGAGAGGACTACGAGCAGTACTTC.